The count of the clone carrying this T cell receptor beta chain is one. These data belong to a study of blood T cell repertoires in COVID-19. Study details: Italy, Spain and the United States were the sources of the convalescent and acute COVID-19 samples.

Some clones are missing from TCRdb's copy, which holds only in-frame ones; the method was immunoSEQ multiplex PCR. The table records around 200,000 clones, 70% to 90% of them present only once. What was sequenced was peripheral blood. This receptor was taken from a woman younger than 30 who had recovered from COVID-19.

The CDR3 loop is CASSLERNTIYF. CDR3 sequence (DNA): TGTGCCAGTAGTCTGGAGCGAAACACCATATATTTT. V gene TRBV19 combines with J gene TRBJ1-3; D is ambiguous. Germline lookup yields CDR1 LNHDA and CDR2 SQIVND (reference sequence). Trimming pared 5 bases from V and 5 bases from J, leaving 7 bases between. This CDR3 spans 12 amino acids.